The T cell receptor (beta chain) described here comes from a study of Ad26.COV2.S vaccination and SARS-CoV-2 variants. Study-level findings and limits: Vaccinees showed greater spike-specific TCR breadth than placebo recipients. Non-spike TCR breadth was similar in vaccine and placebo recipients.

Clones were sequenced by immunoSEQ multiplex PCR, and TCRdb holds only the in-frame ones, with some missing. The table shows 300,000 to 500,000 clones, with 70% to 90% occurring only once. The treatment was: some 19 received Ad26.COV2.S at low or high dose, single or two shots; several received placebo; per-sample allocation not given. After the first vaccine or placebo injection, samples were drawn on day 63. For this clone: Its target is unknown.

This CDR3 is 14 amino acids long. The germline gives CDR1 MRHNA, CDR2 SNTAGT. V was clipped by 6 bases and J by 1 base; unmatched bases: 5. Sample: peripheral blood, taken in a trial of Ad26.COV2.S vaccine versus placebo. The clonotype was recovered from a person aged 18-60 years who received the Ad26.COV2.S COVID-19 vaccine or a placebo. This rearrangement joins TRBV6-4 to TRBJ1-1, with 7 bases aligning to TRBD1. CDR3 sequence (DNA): TGTGCCAGCAGAAGAAACAGGGGGAACACTGAAGCTTTCTTT. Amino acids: CASRRNRGNTEAFF.